The sequence of this T cell receptor beta chain was determined in a study of monozygotic twins with inflammatory bowel disease. A word on this clonotype: Its antigen is unidentified.

Whole-study findings and limits: Patients got different immunosuppressive treatments, which may have made their repertoires more variable.

The CDR3 has 12 amino acids. The germline V gene has CDR1 GTSNPN and CDR2 SVGIG (reference sequence). Researchers generated cDNA in eight separate reactions per sample. UMIs with a 6-nucleotide sample barcode were added by template switching. Two nested PCRs, approximately 16 and 10 cycles, amplified TCRalpha and TCRbeta cDNA. TCRdb reprocessed the 5' RACE reads and keeps a single row for each CDR3 protein, giving no DNA. Recorded for this sample: roughly 330,000 distinct CDR3 sequences. The clonotype was recovered from a human donor with ulcerative colitis or Crohn's disease, or a healthy co-twin of an affected twin (not recorded which). The gene calls are TRBV30 and TRBJ1-2. The sequenced sample consisted of blood. CDR3 residues: CAWNSFNYGYTF.